The 2 T cell receptor beta chains below all came from one sample that was sequenced in a study of blood T cell repertoires in COVID-19. Sequencing was performed with immunoSEQ multiplex PCR; in TCRdb, only in-frame clones are kept and a portion is missing. The repertoire holds about 220,000 clones, roughly nine tenths seen once, with roughly 2.5% in the top ten. Input material: PBMCs or T cells enriched from blood (not recorded which). These receptor sequences come from a woman in her thirties who had recovered from COVID-19.

The J gene is TRBJ2-7, the V gene TRBV6-1; TRBD1 is a possible D gene (5 bases). Trimming stripped 2 bases from V and 5 bases from J, with 19 bases between. The CDR3 is 16 amino acids. Looked up from germline, CDR1 is MNHNS and CDR2 is SASEGT. The CDR3 nucleotides are TGTGCCAGCAGTGAAATACCCACAGGCCGAGGTGACGAGCAGTACTTC. Protein product: CASSEIPTGRGDEQYF.

Points on this clone: The junction departs from germline at one end; a sequencing error may be responsible. The chain combines TRBV14 with TRBJ1-6; D call uncertain. CDR3 length: 17 amino acids. The germline V gene encodes CDR1 SGHDN and CDR2 FVKESK. CDR3 in DNA: TGTGCCAGCAGTCAAGAGAGGGAAAACTCCTATAATTCACCCCTCCACTTT. Protein: CASSQERENSYNSPLHF.